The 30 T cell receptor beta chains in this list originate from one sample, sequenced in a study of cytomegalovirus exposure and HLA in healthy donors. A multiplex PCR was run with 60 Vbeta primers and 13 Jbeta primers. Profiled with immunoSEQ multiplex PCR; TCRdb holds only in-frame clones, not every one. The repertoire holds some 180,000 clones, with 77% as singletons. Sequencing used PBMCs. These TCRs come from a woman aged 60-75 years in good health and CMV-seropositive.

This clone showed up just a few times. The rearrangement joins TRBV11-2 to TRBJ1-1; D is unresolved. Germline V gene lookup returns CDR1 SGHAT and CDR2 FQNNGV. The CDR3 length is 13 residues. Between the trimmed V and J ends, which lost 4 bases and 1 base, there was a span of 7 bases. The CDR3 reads CASSYTENTEAFF. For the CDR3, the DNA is TGTGCCAGCAGCTACACAGAGAACACTGAAGCTTTCTTT.

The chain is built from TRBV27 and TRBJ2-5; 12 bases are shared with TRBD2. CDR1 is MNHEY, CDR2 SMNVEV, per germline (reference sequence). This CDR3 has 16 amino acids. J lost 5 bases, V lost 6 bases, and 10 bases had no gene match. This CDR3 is CASSRTSGVRLETQYF. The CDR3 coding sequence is TGTGCCAGCAGCCGGACTAGCGGGGTAAGGTTGGAGACCCAGTACTTC.

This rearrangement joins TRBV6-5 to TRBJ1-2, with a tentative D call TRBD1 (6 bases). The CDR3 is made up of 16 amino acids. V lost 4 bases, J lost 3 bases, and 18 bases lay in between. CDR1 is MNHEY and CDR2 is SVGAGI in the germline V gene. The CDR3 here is CASSLGAPGRDYGYTF. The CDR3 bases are TGTGCCAGCAGTTTGGGGGCTCCTGGGCGGGACTATGGCTACACCTTC.

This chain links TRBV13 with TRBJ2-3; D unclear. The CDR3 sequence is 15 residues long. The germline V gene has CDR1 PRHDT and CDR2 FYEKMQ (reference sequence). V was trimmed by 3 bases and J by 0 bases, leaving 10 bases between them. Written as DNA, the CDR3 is TGTGCCAGCAGCTTCAAGCTCCCTAGCACAGATACGCAGTATTTT. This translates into CASSFKLPSTDTQYF.

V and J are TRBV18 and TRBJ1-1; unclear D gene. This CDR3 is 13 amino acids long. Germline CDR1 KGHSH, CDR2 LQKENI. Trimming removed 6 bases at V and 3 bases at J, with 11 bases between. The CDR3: CASSYLRDTEAFF. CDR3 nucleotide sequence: TGTGCCAGCTCCTACCTGCGGGACACTGAAGCTTTCTTT.

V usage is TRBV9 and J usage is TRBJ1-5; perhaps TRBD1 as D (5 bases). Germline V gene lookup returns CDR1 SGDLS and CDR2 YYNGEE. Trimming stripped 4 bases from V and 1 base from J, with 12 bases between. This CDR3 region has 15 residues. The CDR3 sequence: CASSRQGVSNQPQHF. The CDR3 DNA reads TGTGCCAGCAGCCGCCAGGGTGTAAGCAATCAGCCCCAGCATTTT.

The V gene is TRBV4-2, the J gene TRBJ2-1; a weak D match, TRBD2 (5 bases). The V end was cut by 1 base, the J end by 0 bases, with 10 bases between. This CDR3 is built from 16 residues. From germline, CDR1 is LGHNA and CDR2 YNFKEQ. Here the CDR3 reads CASSQGDSASYNEQFF. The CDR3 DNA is TGTGCCAGCAGCCAAGGGGATAGCGCCTCCTACAATGAGCAGTTCTTC.

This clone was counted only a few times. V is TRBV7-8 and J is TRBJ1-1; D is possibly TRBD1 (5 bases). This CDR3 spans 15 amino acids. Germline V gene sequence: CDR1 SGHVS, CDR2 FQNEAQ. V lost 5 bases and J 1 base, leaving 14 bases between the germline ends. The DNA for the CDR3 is TGTGCCAGCAGCGGGGTGGAGGGGCGGAACACTGAAGCTTTCTTT. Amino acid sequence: CASSGVEGRNTEAFF.

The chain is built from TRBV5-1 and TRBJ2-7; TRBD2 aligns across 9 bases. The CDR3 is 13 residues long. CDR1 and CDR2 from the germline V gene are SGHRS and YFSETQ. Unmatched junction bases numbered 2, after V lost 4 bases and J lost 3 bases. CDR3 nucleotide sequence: TGCGCCAGCAGCATGCGGGGGGGCTACGAGCAGTACTTC. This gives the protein CASSMRGGYEQYF.

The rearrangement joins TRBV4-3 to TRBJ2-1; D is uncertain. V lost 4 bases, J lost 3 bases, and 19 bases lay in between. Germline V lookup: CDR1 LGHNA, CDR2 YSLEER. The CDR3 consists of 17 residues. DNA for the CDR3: TGCGCCAGCAGCCCCCCGCGAGCCCCTTTAAGCTACAATGAGCAGTTCTTC. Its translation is CASSPPRAPLSYNEQFF.

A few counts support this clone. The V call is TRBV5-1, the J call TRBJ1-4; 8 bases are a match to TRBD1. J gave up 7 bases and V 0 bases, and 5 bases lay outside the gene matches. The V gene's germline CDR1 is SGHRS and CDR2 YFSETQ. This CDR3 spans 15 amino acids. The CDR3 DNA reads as TGCGCCAGCAGCTTGGGGACAGGGCGAGGTGAAAAACTGTTTTTT. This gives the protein CASSLGTGRGEKLFF.

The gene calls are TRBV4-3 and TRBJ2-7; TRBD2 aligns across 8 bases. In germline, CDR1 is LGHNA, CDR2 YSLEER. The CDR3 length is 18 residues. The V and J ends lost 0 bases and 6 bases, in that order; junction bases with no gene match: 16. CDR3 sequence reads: CASSQEILRRSGAAEQYF. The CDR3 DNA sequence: TGCGCCAGCAGCCAAGAGATTTTGAGGCGTAGCGGGGCGGCCGAGCAGTACTTC.

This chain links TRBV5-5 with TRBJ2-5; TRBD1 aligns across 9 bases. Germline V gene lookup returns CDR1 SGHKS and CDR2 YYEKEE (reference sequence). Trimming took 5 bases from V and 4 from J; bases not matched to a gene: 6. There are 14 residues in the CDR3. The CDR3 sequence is CASRTTGGAETQYF. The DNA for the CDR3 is TGTGCCAGCAGAACAACAGGGGGCGCAGAGACCCAGTACTTC.

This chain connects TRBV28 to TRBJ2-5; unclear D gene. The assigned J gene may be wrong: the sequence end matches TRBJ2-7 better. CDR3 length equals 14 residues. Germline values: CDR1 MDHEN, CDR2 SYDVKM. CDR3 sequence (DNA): TGTGCCAGCAGCCGTGTCGCGGAATCCTACGAGCAGTACTTC. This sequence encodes CASSRVAESYEQYF.

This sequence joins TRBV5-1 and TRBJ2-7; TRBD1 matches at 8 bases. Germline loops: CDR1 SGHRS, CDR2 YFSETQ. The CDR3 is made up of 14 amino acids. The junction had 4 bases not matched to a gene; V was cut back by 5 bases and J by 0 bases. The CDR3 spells CASSRQGSSYEQYF. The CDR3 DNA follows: TGCGCCAGCAGTCGACAGGGGAGCTCCTACGAGCAGTACTTC.

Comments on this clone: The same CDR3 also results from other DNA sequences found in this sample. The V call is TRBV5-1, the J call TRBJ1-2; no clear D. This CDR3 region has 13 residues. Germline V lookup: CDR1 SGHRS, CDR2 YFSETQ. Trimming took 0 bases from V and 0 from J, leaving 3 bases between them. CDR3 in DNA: TGCGCCAGCAGCTTGGCAGCTAACTATGGCTACACCTTC. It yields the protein CASSLAANYGYTF.

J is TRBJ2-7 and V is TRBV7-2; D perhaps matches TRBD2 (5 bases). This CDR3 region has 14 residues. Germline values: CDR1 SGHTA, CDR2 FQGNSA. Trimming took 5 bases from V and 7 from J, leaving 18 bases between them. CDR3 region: CASSREGAAREQYF. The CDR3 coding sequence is TGTGCCAGCAGCCGCGAGGGCGCGGCGCGAGAGCAGTACTTC.

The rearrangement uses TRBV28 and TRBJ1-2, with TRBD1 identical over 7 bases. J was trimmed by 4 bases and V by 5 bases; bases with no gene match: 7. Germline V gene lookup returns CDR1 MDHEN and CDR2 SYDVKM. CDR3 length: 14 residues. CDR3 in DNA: TGTGCCAGCAGTCCTCCGGAGGGGGCCTATGGCTACACCTTC. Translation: CASSPPEGAYGYTF.

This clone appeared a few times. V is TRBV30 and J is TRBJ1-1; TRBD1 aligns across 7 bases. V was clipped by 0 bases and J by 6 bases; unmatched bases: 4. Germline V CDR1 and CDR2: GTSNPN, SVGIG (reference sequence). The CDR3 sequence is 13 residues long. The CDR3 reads CAWSVGRGAEAFF. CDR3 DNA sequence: TGTGCCTGGAGTGTGGGCAGGGGGGCTGAAGCTTTCTTT.

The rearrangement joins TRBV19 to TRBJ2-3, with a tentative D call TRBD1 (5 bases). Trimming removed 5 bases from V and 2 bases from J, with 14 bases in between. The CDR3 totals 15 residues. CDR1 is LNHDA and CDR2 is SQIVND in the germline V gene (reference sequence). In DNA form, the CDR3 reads TGTGCCAGTAGTCAAGGGGCAGGGCCCACAGATACGCAGTATTTT. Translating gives CASSQGAGPTDTQYF.

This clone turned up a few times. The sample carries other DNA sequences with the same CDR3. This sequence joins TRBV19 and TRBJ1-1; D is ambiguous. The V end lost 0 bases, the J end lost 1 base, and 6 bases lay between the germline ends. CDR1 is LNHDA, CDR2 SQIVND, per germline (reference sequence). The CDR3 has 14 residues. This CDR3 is CASSIDRGNTEAFF. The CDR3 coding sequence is TGTGCCAGTAGTATAGATCGAGGGAACACTGAAGCTTTCTTT.

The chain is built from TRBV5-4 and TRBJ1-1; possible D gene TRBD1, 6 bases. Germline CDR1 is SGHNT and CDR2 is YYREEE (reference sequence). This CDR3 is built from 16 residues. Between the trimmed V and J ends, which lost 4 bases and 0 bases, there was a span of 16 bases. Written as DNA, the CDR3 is TGTGCCAGCAGCCCCAACAGGGCTCGAATGAACACTGAAGCTTTCTTT. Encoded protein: CASSPNRARMNTEAFF.

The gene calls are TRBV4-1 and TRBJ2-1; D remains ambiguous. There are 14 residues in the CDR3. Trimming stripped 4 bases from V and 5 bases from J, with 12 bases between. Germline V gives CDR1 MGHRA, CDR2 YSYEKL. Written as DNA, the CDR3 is TGCGCCAGCAGCCCTTTAGCTAGGAACAATGAGCAGTTCTTC. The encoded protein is CASSPLARNNEQFF.

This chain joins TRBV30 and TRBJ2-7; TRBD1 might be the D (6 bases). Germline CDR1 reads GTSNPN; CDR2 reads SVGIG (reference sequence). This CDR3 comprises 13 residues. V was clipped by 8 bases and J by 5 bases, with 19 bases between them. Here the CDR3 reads CAVTRGSSNEQYF. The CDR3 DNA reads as TGTGCCGTAACGAGGGGGTCTTCTAACGAGCAGTACTTC.

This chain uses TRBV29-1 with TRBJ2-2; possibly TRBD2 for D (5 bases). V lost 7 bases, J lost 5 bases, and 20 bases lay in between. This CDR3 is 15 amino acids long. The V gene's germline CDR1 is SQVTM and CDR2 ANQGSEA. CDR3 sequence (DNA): TGCAGCGCACAACGGGGAAGGGCTAGGACCGGGGAGCTGTTTTTT. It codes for CSAQRGRARTGELFF.

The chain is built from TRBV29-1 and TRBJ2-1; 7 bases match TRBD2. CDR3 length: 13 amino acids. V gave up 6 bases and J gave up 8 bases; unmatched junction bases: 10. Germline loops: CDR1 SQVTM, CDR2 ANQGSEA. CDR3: CSVEGGRSYEQFF. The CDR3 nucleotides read TGCAGCGTCGAGGGCGGGAGAAGCTATGAGCAGTTCTTC.

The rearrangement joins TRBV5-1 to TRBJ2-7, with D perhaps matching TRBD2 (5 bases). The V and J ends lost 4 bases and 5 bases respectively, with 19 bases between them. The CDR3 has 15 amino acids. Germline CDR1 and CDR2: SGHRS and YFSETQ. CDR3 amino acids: CASSPPIRGTDEQYF. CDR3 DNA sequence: TGCGCCAGCAGCCCACCTATCCGGGGTACTGACGAGCAGTACTTC.

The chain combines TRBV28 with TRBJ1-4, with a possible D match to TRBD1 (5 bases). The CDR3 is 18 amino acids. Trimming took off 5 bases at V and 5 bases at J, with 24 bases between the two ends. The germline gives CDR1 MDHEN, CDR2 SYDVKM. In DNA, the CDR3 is TGTGCCAGCAGTCTCGTCCCAGGGCAGGGTTCAGCCAATGAAAAACTGTTTTTT. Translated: CASSLVPGQGSANEKLFF.

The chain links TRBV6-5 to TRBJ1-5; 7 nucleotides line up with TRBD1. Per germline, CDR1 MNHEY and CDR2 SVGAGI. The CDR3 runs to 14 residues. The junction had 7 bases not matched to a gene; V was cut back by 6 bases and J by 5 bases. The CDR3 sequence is CASRLYRGDQPQHF. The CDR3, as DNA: TGTGCCAGCAGGTTATACAGGGGCGATCAGCCCCAGCATTTT.

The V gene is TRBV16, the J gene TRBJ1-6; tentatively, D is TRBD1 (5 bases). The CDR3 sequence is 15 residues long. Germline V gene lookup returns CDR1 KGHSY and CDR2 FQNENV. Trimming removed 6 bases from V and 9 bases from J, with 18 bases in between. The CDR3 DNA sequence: TGTGCCAGCAGTCGAGAGACAGCGTATGGTTCACCCCTCCACTTT. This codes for CASSRETAYGSPLHF.